The entry below gives a single T cell receptor beta chain sequence along with its context. The CDR3 length is 14 residues. Trimming cost V 5 bases and J 5 bases, with 13 bases left between them. Germline assignment: CDR1 SNHLY and CDR2 FYNNEI. This record comes from a study of T cell changes during pregnancy in multiple sclerosis. Clones were read by immunoSEQ multiplex PCR, and TCRdb kept only the in-frame ones, dropping some. The table has around 30,000 clones, roughly 87% seen once; the top ten hold about 0.8%. The V call is TRBV2, the J call TRBJ2-1; D remains unclear. This TCR derives from a female donor with multiple sclerosis, enrolled in a pregnancy study. The sample was CD4+ T cells from peripheral blood mononuclear cells, taken in the second trimester of pregnancy. The CDR3 spells CASSRQTKHNEQFF. CDR3 coding DNA: TGTGCCAGCAGTAGGCAGACAAAGCACAATGAGCAGTTCTTC.